This TCR beta chain emerged from a study of blood T cells in healthy people across ages. The CDR3 spans 15 residues. V shed 0 bases and J shed 10 bases, with 16 bases lying between them. The V gene's germline CDR1 is SEHNR and CDR2 FQNEAQ (reference sequence). A second PCR of 7 to 11 cycles used a sample-barcoded 5' primer and a J-beta primer mix. MiXCR, run by TCRdb on the 5' RACE reads, gives a single entry per CDR3 protein. This table has about 1.6 million distinct CDR3 sequences, 30% to 40% appearing once. The sample was blood. The origin of this receptor is a woman aged 30 to 39 in good health. The rearrangement links TRBV7-9 to TRBJ2-1; no definite D call. CDR3 loop: CASSLATGLAYEQFF. As DNA, the CDR3 is TGTGCCAGCAGCTTAGCGACCGGGTTAGCCTACGAGCAGTTCTTC.